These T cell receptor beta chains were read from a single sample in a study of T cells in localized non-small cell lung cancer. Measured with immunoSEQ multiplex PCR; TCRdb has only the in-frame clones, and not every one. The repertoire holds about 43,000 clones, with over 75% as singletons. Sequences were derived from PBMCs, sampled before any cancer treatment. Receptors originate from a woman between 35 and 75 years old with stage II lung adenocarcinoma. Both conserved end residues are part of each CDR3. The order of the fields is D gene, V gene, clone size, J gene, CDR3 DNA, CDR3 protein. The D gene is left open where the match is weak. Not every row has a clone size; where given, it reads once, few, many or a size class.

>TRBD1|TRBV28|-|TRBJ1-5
TGTGCCAGCAGTACCTACGGACAGGGGGCTGGACAGCCCCAGCATTTT
CASSTYGQGAGQPQHF
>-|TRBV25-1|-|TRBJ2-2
TGTGCCAGCAGTTCTACAGGGTTTCGCACCGGGGAGCTGTTTTTT
CASSSTGFRTGELFF
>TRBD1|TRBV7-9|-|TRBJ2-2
TGTGCCAGCTCACAGGGGTCTGCCGGGGAGCTGTTTTTT
CASSQGSAGELFF
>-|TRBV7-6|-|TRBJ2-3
TGTGCCAGCAGCTTAATGGCGGGGGCTAGCACAGATACGCAGTATTTT
CASSLMAGASTDTQYF
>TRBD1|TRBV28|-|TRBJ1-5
TGTGCCAGCAGTTCCGGGACAGGGGGAAATCAGCCCCAGCATTTT
CASSSGTGGNQPQHF
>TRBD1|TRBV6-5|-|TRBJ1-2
TGTGCCAGCAGCCCTTTGACAGGGGGCGGCTATGGCTACACCTTC
CASSPLTGGGYGYTF
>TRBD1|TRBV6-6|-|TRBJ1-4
TGTGCCAGCAGTCAGACAGGGGGCTCGGAAAAACTGTTTTTT
CASSQTGGSEKLFF
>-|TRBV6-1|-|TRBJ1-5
TGTGCCAGCACGGGGCAGCACAATCAGCCCCAGCATTTT
CASTGQHNQPQHF
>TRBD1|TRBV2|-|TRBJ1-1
TGTGCCAGCAGCTCACAGGGGATGGGAACTGAAGCTTTCTTT
CASSSQGMGTEAFF
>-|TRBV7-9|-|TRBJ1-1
TGTGCCAGCAGCTTTGGGGGCAGTGCTGAAGCTTTCTTT
CASSFGGSAEAFF
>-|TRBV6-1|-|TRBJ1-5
TGTGCCAGCAGTCAAGGGCGCAGGGGCACATCGGGTCAGCCCCAGCATTTT
CASSQGRRGTSGQPQHF
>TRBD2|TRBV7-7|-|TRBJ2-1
TGTGCCAGCAGTCCAGGGACTAGCGTGTACAATGAGCAGTTCTTC
CASSPGTSVYNEQFF
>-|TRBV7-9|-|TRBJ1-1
TGTGCCAGCAGCCGAAGGGATGGGACGAACACTGAAGCTTTCTTT
CASSRRDGTNTEAFF
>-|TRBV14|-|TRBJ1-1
TGTGCCAGCAGCCAAGGGGTTCTGACTGAAGCTTTCTTT
CASSQGVLTEAFF
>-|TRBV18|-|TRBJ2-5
TGTGCCAGCTCACCACAAAATAGGGTAGAGGTCATCCAAGAGACCCAGTACTTC
CASSPQNRVEVIQETQYF
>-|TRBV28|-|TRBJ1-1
TGTGCCAGCATCAGGGACATCGGTTATGTCTCTCGAATGAACACTGAAGCTTTCTTT
CASIRDIGYVSRMNTEAFF
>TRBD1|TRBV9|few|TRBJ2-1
TGTGCCAGCAGCGTAGAGGGACAGGGTCGGAATGAGCAGTTCTTC
CASSVEGQGRNEQFF
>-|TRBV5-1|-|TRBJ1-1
TGCGCCAGCAGCAGGACAGAGAACACTGAAGCTTTCTTT
CASSRTENTEAFF
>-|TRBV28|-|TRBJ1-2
TGTGCCAGCGCCAGGTCAGGTTATGGCTACACCTTC
CASARSGYGYTF
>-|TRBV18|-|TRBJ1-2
TGTGCCAGCTCACCACAGGGGTCGCCCACACTATTTGGCTACACCTTC
CASSPQGSPTLFGYTF
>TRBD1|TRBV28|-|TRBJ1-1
TGTGCCAGCCCTCCGGGACAGGGTCCTAGTAGGGGCATGAACACTGAAGCTTTCTTT
CASPPGQGPSRGMNTEAFF
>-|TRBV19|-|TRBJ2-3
TGTGCCAGTAGTATAAGGGGGGCCTCCACAGATACGCAGTATTTT
CASSIRGASTDTQYF
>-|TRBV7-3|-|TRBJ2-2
TGTGCCAGCAGCCCCTACGCTGGCGGGGTCAACACCGGGGAGCTGTTTTTT
CASSPYAGGVNTGELFF
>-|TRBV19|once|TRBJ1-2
TGTGACAGCACTAGGGCTAACTATGGCTACACCTTC
CDSTRANYGYTF
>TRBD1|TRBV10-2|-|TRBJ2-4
TGCGCCAGCAGTGGACAGGGGGTAGGGATAGCCAAAAACATTCAGTACTTC
CASSGQGVGIAKNIQYF
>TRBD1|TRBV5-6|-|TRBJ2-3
TGTGCCAGCAGCTTCTCCATCACAATACAGGGGTACACAGATACGCAGTATTTT
CASSFSITIQGYTDTQYF
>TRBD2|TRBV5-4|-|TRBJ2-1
TGTGCCAGCAGTCCTAGCGGGAGGGCCGTGAATGAGCAGTTCTTC
CASSPSGRAVNEQFF
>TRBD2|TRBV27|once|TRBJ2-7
TGTGCCAGCAGTTCCTACGCTAGCGGGCGTAAACCCTACGAGCAGTACTTC
CASSSYASGRKPYEQYF
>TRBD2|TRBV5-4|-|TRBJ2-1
TGTGCCAGCAGCTATGAACTAGCGGGAGGATATATCTCCTCCTACAATGAGCAGTTCTTC
CASSYELAGGYISSYNEQFF
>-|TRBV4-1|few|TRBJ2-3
TGCGCCAGCAGCCAAGAATTTCGACGTTCAGATACGCAGTATTTT
CASSQEFRRSDTQYF
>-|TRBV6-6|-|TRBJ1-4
TGTGCCAGCAGTTACTCGAACAGGGCCTACGAAAAACTGTTTTTT
CASSYSNRAYEKLFF
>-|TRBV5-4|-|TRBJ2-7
TGTGCCAGCAGCTTTCCACAGAGCTACGAGCAGTACTTC
CASSFPQSYEQYF
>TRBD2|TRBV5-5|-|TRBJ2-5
TGTGCCAGCAGCTTGTCCGGGACTAGGACTCTGGAGACCCAGTACTTC
CASSLSGTRTLETQYF
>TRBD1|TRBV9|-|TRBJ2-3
TGTGCCAGCAGCGCAGCCGGGACAGGGCAAGGTACGCAGTATTTT
CASSAAGTGQGTQYF
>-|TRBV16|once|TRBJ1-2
TGTGCCAGCAGCCCTATCTTGCAGAGCTATGGCTACACCTTC
CASSPILQSYGYTF
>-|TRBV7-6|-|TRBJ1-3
TGTGCCAGCAGCTCGGCCACCTCTGGAAACACCATATATTTT
CASSSATSGNTIYF
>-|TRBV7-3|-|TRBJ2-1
TGTGCCAGCAGCTTAGGGGCAGGTTTTTACAATGAGCAGTTCTTC
CASSLGAGFYNEQFF
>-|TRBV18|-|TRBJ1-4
TGTGCCAGCTCACGCACGGATGAAAAACTGTTTTTT
CASSRTDEKLFF
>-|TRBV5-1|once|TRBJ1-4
TGCGCCAGCAGCTTACTCGGACTTAATGAAAAACTGTTTTTT
CASSLLGLNEKLFF
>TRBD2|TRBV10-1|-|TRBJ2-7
TGCGCCAGCAGTGAGCTAGCGGGGGGGCCCTCCTACGAGCAGTACTTC
CASSELAGGPSYEQYF